Each of the 3 T cell receptor beta chains below was sequenced from the same sample in a study of OX40 agonist ivuxolimab in advanced cancers. Assay: immunoSEQ multiplex PCR; the TCRdb copy retains only in-frame clones and omits some. The data contain tens of thousands of clones, under 95% of them singletons. Sequenced material: CD4+ or CD8+ T cells sorted from blood, taken in a trial of the OX40 agonist ivuxolimab. All receptors come from an adult with an advanced solid tumor such as melanoma, head and neck, liver or kidney cancer.

This clone was seen once. The V gene is TRBV7-8, the J gene TRBJ1-4; unclear D gene. The V gene's germline CDR1 is SGHVS and CDR2 FQNEAQ. The CDR3 spans 15 residues. The germline V and J ends were trimmed by 1 base and 4 bases, with 10 bases remaining between them. The CDR3 DNA is TGTGCCAGCAGCTTAGGACGTTTGTATAATGAAAAACTGTTTTTT. This translates into CASSLGRLYNEKLFF.

This clone was counted a few times. This sequence joins TRBV9 and TRBJ1-3; the D is unclear. Germline V lookup: CDR1 SGDLS, CDR2 YYNGEE. The germline V and J ends were trimmed by 3 bases and 2 bases, with 15 bases remaining between them. CDR3 length: 16 residues. The CDR3 loop reads CASSAKEWTAGNTIYF. Written as DNA, the CDR3 is TGTGCCAGCAGCGCCAAGGAGTGGACGGCTGGAAACACCATATATTTT. Together with reference TRBV9 and TRBJ1-3, the CDR3 gives the full variable domain: DSGVTQTPKHLITATGQRVTLRCSPRSGDLSVYWYQQSLDQGLQFLIQYYNGEERAKGNILERFSAQQFPDLHSELNLSSLELGDSALYFCASSAKEWTAGNTIYFGEGSWLTVV.

This chain connects TRBV6-5 to TRBJ2-2; D is undetermined. This CDR3 is 13 amino acids long. V lost 9 bases and J lost 0, with 8 bases in between. The germline CDR1 and CDR2 sequences are MNHEY and SVGAGI. CDR3 in DNA: TGTGCCAGTTCTTTAACGAACACCGGGGAGCTGTTTTTT. As protein: CASSLTNTGELFF.